This TCR beta chain was sequenced for a study of blood T cells in healthy people across ages. Study findings and constraints: Per million T cells, TCR beta diversity dropped about linearly as age rose. Relative to aged donors, long-lived donors carried more naive CD4+ cells and displayed higher diversity.

This clonotype has just a few counts. Its antigen is undetermined. Through a sample-barcoded 5' primer and a J-beta primer mix, a second PCR was run for roughly 6 to 11 cycles. Template switching added a 12-random-nucleotide identifier to every cDNA molecule. TCRdb passed the 5' RACE reads through MiXCR, listing each CDR3 protein once. The profile covers a few hundred thousand distinct CDR3 sequences, with 25% to 30% appearing a single time and roughly 20% taken by the ten largest. The V gene's germline CDR1 is SNHLY and CDR2 FYNNEI. The CDR3 runs to 14 residues. V shed 3 bases and J shed 2 bases, with 10 bases lying between them.

This receptor was identified in a woman in her sixties or seventies in good health. The rearrangement links TRBV2 to TRBJ2-5; D possibly corresponds to TRBD2 (6 bases). Sequenced material: blood. CDR3 DNA: TGTGCCAGCAGTGAGGGAGGTACTCAAGAGACCCAGTACTTC. This translates into CASSEGGTQETQYF.